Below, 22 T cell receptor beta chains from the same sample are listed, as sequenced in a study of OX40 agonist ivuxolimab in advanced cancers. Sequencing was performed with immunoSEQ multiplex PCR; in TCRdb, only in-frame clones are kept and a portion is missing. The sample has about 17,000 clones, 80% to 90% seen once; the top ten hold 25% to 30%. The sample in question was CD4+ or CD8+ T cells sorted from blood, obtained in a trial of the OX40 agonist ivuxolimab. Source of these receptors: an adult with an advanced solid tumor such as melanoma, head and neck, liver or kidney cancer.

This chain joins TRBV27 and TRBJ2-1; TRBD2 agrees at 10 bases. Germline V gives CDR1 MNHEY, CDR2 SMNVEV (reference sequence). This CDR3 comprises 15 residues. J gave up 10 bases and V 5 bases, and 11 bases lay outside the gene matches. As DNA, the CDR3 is TGTGCCAGCAGTCCCCTAGCGGGAGTGAAGGACGAGCAGTTCTTC. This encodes CASSPLAGVKDEQFF.

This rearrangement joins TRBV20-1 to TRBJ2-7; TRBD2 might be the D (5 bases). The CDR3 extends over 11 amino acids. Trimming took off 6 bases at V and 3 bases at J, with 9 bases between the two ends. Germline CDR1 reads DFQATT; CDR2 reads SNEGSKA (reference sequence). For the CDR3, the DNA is TGCAGTGCCCCCACTAGCTACGAGCAGTACTTC. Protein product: CSAPTSYEQYF.

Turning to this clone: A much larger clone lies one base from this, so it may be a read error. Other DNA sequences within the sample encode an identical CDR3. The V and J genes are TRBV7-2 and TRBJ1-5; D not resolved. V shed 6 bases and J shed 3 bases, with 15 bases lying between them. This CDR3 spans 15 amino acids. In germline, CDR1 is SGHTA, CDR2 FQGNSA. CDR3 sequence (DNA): TGTGCCAGCAGACTTGAGGGAACTTCCAATCAGCCCCAGCATTTT. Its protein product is CASRLEGTSNQPQHF.

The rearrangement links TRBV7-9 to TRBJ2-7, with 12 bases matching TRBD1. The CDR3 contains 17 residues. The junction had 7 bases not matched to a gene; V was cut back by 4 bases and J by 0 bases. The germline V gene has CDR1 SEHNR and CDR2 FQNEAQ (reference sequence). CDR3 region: CASSSRDRGHPSYEQYF. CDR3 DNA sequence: TGTGCCAGCAGCTCCCGGGACAGGGGGCACCCCTCCTACGAGCAGTACTTC.

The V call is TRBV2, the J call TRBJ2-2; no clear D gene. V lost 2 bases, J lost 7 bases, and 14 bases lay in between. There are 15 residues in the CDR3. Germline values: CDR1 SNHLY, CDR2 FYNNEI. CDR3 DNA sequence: TGTGCCAGCAGTGAATACGAGTCGAGTTTCGGGGAGCTGTTTTTT. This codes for CASSEYESSFGELFF.

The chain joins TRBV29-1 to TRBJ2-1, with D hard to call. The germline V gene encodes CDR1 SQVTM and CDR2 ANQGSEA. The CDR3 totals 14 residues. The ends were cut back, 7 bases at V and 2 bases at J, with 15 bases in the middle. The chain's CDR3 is CSASNLSPYNEQFF. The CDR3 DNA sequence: TGCAGCGCGTCCAATTTGTCCCCCTACAATGAGCAGTTCTTC.

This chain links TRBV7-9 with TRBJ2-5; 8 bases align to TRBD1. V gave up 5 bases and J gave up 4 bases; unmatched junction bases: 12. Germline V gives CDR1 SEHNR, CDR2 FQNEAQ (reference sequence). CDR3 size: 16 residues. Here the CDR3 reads CASSVRTGPRGETQYF. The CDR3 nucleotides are TGTGCCAGCAGCGTGCGGACAGGGCCCAGAGGAGAGACCCAGTACTTC.

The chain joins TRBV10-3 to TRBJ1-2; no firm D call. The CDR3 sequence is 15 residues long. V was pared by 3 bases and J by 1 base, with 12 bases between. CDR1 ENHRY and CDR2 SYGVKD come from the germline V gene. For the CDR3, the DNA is TGTGCCATCAGTGATTTATCCGGGGTTAACTATGGCTACACCTTC. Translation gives CAISDLSGVNYGYTF.

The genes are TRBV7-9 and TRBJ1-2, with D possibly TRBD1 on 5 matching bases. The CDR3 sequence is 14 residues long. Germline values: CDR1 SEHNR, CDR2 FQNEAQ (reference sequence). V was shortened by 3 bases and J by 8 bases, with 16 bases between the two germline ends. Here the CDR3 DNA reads TGTGCCAGCAGCTTGGGGGACTTTTTTCGGGGCTACACCTTC. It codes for CASSLGDFFRGYTF.

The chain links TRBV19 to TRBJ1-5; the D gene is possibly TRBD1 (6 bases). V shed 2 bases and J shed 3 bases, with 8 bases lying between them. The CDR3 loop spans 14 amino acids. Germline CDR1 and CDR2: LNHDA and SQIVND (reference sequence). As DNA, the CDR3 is TGTGCCAGTAGTATAAGACAGGTCAATCAGCCCCAGCATTTT. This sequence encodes CASSIRQVNQPQHF.

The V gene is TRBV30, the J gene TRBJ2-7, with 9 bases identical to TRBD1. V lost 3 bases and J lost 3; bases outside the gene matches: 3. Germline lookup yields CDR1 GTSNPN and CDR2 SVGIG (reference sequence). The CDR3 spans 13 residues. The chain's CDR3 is CAWRTGGYYEQYF. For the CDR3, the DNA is TGTGCCTGGAGGACAGGGGGGTACTACGAGCAGTACTTC.

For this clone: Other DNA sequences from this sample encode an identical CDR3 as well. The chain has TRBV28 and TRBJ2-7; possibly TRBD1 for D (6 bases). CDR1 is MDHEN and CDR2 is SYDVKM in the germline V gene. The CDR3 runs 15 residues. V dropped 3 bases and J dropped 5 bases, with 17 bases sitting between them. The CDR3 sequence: CASSFQTGLIDEQYF. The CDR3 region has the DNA TGTGCCAGCAGTTTTCAAACAGGGCTGATCGACGAGCAGTACTTC.

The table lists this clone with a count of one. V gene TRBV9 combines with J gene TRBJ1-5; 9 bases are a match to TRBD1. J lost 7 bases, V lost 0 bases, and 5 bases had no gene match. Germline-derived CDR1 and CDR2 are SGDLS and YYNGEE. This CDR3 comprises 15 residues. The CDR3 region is CASSVGTGVEQPQHF. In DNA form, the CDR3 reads TGTGCCAGCAGCGTAGGGACAGGGGTGGAACAGCCCCAGCATTTT. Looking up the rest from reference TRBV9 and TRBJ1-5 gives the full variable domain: DSGVTQTPKHLITATGQRVTLRCSPRSGDLSVYWYQQSLDQGLQFLIQYYNGEERAKGNILERFSAQQFPDLHSELNLSSLELGDSALYFCASSVGTGVEQPQHFGDGTRLSIL.

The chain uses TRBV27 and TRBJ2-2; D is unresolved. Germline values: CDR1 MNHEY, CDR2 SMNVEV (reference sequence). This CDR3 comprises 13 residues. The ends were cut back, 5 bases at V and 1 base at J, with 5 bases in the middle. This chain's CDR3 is CASSPLNTGELFF. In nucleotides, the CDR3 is TGTGCCAGCAGTCCCCTGAACACCGGGGAGCTGTTTTTT.

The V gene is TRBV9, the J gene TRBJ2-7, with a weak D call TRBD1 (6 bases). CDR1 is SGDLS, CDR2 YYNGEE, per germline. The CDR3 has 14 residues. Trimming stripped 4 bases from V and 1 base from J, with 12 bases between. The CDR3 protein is CASSLEGGSYEQYF. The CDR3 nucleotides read TGTGCCAGCAGCCTAGAAGGGGGATCCTACGAGCAGTACTTC. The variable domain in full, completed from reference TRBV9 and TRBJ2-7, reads DSGVTQTPKHLITATGQRVTLRCSPRSGDLSVYWYQQSLDQGLQFLIQYYNGEERAKGNILERFSAQQFPDLHSELNLSSLELGDSALYFCASSLEGGSYEQYFGPGTRLTVT.

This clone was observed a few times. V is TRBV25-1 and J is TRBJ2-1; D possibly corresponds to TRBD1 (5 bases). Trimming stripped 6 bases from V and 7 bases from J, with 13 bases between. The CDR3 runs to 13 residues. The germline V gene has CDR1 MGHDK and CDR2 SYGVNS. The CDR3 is CASSLGDANEQFF. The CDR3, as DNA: TGTGCCAGCAGCCTAGGGGATGCAAATGAGCAGTTCTTC.

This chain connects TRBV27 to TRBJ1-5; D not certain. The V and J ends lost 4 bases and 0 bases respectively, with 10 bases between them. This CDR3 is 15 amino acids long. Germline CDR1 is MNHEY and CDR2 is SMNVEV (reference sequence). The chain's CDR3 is CASSSGFFSNQPQHF. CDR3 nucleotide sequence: TGTGCCAGCAGTTCGGGTTTTTTTAGCAATCAGCCCCAGCATTTT.

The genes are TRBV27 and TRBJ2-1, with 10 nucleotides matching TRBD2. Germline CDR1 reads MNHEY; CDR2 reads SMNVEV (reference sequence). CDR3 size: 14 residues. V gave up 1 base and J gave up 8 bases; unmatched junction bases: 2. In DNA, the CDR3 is TGTGCCAGCAGTTTATTAGCGGGAGGATATGAGCAGTTCTTC. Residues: CASSLLAGGYEQFF.

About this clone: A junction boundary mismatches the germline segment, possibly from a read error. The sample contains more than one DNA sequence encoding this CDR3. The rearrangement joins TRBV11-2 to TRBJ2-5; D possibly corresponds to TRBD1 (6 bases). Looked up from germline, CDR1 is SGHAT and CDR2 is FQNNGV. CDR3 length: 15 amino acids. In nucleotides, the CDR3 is TGTGCCAGTAGCTTAGGTTACAGGGACAAAGAGACCCAGTACTTC. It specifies CASSLGYRDKETQYF. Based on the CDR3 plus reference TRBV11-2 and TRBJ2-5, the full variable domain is EAGVAQSPRYKIIEKRQSVAFWCNPISGHATLYWYQQILGQGPKLLIQFQNNGVVDDSQLPKDRFSAERLKGVDSTLKIQPAKLEDSAVYLCASSLGYRDKETQYFGPGTRLLVL.

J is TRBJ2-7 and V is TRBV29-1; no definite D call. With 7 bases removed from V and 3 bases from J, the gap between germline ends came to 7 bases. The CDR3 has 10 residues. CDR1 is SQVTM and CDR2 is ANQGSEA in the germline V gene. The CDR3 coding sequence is TGCAGCGCCCTCGGCTACGAGCAGTACTTC. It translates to CSALGYEQYF.

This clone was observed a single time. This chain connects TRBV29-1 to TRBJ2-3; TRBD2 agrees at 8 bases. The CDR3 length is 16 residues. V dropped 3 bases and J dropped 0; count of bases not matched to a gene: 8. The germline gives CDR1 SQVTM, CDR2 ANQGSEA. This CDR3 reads CSVEGSGAPSTDTQYF. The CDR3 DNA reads TGCAGCGTTGAGGGTAGCGGGGCCCCTAGCACAGATACGCAGTATTTT.

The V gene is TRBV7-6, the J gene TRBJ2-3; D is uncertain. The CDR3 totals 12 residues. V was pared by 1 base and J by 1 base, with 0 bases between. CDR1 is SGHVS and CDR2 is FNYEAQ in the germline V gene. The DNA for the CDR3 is TGTGCCAGCAGCTTAGGCACAGATACGCAGTATTTT. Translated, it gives CASSLGTDTQYF.